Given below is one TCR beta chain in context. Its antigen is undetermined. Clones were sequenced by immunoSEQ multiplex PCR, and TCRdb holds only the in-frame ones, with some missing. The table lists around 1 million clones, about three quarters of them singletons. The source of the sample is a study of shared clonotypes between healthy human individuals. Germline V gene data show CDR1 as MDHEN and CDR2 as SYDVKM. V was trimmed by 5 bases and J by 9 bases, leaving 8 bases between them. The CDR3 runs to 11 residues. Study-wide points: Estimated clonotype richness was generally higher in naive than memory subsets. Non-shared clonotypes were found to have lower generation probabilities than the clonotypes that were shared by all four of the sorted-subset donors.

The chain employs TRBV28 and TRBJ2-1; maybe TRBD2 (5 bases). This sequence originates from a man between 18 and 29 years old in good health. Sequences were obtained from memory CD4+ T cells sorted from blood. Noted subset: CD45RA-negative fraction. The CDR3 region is CASSRRGEQFF. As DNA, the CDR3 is TGTGCCAGCAGTAGACGGGGTGAGCAGTTCTTC.